This T cell receptor (beta chain) was profiled in a study of T cells in localized non-small cell lung cancer. General study points: Researchers found a median approximately 55 of the top 100 tumor clones in adjacent lung.

On this clone itself: What it recognizes is unknown.

TCRdb keeps only in-frame clones here, not all; method: immunoSEQ multiplex PCR. The table shows roughly 3,000 clones, with approximately 18% occurring only once. V lost 3 bases to trimming and J lost 10 bases; unmatched junction nucleotides: 7. This CDR3 region has 14 residues. Germline CDR1 is SGDLS and CDR2 is YYNGEE. This chain uses TRBV9 with TRBJ1-4, with 9 nucleotides matching TRBD1. This material consisted of lung tumor tissue, taken before any cancer treatment. This TCR came from a female donor over 55 with stage II lung adenocarcinoma. The DNA for the CDR3 is TGTGCCAGCAGCGCCGGGACAGGGAGTGTAAAACTGTTTTTT. Protein sequence: CASSAGTGSVKLFF.